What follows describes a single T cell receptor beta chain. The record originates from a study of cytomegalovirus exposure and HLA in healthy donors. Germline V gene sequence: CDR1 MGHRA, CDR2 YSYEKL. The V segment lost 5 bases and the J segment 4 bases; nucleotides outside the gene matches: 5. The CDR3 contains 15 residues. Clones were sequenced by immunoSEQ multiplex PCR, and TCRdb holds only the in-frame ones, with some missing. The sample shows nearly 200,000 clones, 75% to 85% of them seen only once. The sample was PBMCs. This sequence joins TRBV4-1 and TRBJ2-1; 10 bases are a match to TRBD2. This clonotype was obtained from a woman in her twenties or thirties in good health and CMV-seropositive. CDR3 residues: CASSWIAGGYNEQFF. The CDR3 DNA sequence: TGCGCCAGCAGCTGGATAGCGGGAGGTTACAATGAGCAGTTCTTC.